Listed below are T cell receptor beta chains from one sample, sequenced in a study of T cells after somatic rescue of genetic block. Measured with immunoSEQ multiplex PCR; TCRdb has only the in-frame clones, and not every one. The sample records 9,500 to 14,000 clones, about 78% being singletons. The sample comprised peripheral blood mononuclear cells (PBMCs). The receptor source for this set is a boy younger than 18. Each CDR3 is given without its conserved first and last residue. Fields, in order: clone size, V gene, J gene, CDR3 protein. Where a row states a size, it is once, few, many or the class of an expanded clone; other rows omit it.

size: medium-sized; V: TRBV7-2; J: TRBJ1-4; CDR3: ASSLALEPQKLF
size: NA; V: TRBV25-1; J: TRBJ2-7; CDR3: ASSEFPQTSGNSYEQY
size: NA; V: TRBV7-9; J: TRBJ1-4; CDR3: ASRAGQGTGKLF
size: NA; V: TRBV28; J: TRBJ1-2; CDR3: ASSLTQGQGTYGYT
size: NA; V: TRBV11-3; J: TRBJ2-3; CDR3: ASSLIPGGYTDTQY
size: NA; V: TRBV5-1; J: TRBJ1-2; CDR3: ASSLDSYGYT
size: NA; V: TRBV10-3; J: TRBJ1-3; CDR3: AISPLAGNTIY
size: NA; V: TRBV4-2; J: TRBJ1-2; CDR3: ASSQAGNYGYT
size: NA; V: TRBV6-6; J: TRBJ2-1; CDR3: ASSYSIDPALF
size: NA; V: TRBV6-5; J: TRBJ1-2; CDR3: ASSYSGTGSYGYT
size: NA; V: TRBV9; J: TRBJ2-7; CDR3: ASSVLAGGANEQY
size: once; V: TRBV7-9; J: TRBJ2-1; CDR3: ASSSSKFGGPYNEQF
size: once; V: TRBV21-1; J: TRBJ1-5; CDR3: ASSPPPGRLNYSNQPQH
size: NA; V: TRBV7-9; J: TRBJ2-7; CDR3: ASSPPGGKRYEQY
size: NA; V: TRBV28; J: TRBJ2-3; CDR3: ASSRPGPGGADTQY
size: NA; V: TRBV5-1; J: TRBJ2-5; CDR3: ASSPGATPSQETQY
size: NA; V: TRBV7-6; J: TRBJ1-2; CDR3: ASSPRTGKDYGYT
size: NA; V: TRBV7-3; J: TRBJ2-7; CDR3: ASSLLPGGVEEQY
size: NA; V: TRBV7-3; J: TRBJ2-1; CDR3: ASSLGGEQF
size: NA; V: TRBV12-5; J: TRBJ2-7; CDR3: ASAPGLRSHGWQY